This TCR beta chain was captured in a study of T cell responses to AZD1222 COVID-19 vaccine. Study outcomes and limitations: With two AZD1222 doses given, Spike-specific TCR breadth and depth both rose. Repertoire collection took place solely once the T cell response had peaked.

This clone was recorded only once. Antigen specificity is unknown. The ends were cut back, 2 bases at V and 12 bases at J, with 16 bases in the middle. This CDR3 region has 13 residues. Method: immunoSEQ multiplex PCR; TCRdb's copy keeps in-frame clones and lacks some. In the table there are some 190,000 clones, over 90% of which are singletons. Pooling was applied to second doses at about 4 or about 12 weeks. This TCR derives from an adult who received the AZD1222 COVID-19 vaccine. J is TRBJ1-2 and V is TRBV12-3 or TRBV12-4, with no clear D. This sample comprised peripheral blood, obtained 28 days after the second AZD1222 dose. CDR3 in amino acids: CASSLQGGLEDTF. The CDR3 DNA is TGTGCCAGCAGTTTACAAGGAGGGCTCGAGGACACCTTC.